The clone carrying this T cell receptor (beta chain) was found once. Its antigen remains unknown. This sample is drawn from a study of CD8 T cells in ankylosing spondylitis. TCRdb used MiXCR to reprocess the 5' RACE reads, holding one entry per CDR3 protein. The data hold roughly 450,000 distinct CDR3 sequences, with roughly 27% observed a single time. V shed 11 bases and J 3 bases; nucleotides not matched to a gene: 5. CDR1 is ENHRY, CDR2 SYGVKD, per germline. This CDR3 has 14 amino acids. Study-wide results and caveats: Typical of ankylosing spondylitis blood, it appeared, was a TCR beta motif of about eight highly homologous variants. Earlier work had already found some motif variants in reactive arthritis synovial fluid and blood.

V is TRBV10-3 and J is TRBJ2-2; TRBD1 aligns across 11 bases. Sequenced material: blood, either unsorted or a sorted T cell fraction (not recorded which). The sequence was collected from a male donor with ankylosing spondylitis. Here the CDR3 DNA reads TGTGCCGCCAAGGGACAGGGGGACACCGGGGAGCTGTTTTTT. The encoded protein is CAAKGQGDTGELFF.